This TCR beta chain was documented in a study of human T cells and chemical hapten exposure. As for the study in general: Alopecia areata, totalis or universalis affected patients who were mostly female. Study results and limitations: Counts of TCRs expanded at PT1 correlated positively with patch test score.

What the library attached to individual cDNA molecules were unique molecular identifiers. TCRdb analysed the RACE reads with MiXCR anew, one entry per CDR3 protein. Of approximately 80,000 distinct CDR3 sequences listed, roughly a tenth are singletons. The CDR3 covers 15 residues. The V and J ends lost 5 bases and 0 bases, in that order; junction bases with no gene match: 4. In germline, CDR1 is SGHAT, CDR2 FQNNGV. About this clonotype itself: Antigen unknown.

Specified time point: patch test 1, 2 weeks after DPC sensitization. Regarding treatment: therapeutic diphenylcyclopropenone sensitization with weekly scalp DPC. Sequenced here: whole blood, sampled in connection with sensitization to the hapten diphenylcyclopropenone (DPC). The sequence was obtained from a woman aged 45 to 65 with alopecia areata. Some clones in this sample may be carry-over from other donors' samples. The chain links TRBV11-2 to TRBJ1-2; 9 bases map to TRBD1. As DNA, the CDR3 is TGTGCCAGCAGCCGACAGGGGGGCCCTAACTATGGCTACACCTTC. Amino acid sequence: CASSRQGGPNYGYTF.